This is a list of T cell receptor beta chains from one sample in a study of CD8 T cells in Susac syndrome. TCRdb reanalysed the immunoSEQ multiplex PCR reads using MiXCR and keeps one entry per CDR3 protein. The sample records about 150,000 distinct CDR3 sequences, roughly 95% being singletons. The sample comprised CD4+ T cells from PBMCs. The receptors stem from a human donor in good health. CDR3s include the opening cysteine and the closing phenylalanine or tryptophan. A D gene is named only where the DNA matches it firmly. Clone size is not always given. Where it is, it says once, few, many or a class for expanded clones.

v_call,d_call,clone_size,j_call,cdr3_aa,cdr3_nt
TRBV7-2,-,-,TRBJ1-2,CASSLGTLTGGYTF,TGTGCCAGCAGCTTAGGGACACTGACTGGGGGCTACACCTTC
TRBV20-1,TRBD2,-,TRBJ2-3,CSGSGSADTQYF,TGCAGTGGTAGCGGGAGCGCAGATACGCAGTATTTT
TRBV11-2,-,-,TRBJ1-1,CASSLVEQAFF,TGTGCCAGCAGCTTAGTGGAGCAAGCTTTCTTT
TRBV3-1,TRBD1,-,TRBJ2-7,CASSRTTGEAYEQYF,TGTGCCAGCAGCCGAACGACAGGGGAAGCCTACGAGCAGTACTTC
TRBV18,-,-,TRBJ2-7,CASSIRTASYEQYF,TGTGCCAGCTCGATAAGGACAGCTTCCTACGAGCAGTACTTC
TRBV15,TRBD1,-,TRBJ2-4,CATSKEQGAVKNIQYF,TGTGCCACCAGCAAAGAACAGGGGGCGGTCAAAAACATTCAGTACTTC
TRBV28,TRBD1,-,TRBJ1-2,CASKRSGGHGYTF,TGTGCCAGCAAGCGGTCAGGGGGTCATGGCTACACCTTC
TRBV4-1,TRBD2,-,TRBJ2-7,CASSSGGLAGGPREQYF,TGCGCCAGCAGTTCCGGTGGGCTAGCGGGAGGGCCGCGCGAGCAGTACTTC
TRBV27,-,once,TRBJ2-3,CASSEGTDTQYF,TGTGCCAGCAGTGAGGGCACAGATACGCAGTATTTT
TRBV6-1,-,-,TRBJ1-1,CASSHRGGAEAFF,TGTGCCAGCAGTCACCGGGGGGGAGCTGAAGCTTTCTTT
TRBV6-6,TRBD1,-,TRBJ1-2,CASSLSTGGNYGYTF,TGTGCCAGCAGTCTTTCGACAGGGGGAAACTATGGCTACACCTTC
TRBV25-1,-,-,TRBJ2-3,CASHPGNEDTQYF,TGTGCCAGCCACCCCGGGAACGAAGATACGCAGTATTTT
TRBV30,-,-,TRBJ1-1,CAWNRAMNTEAFF,TGTGCCTGGAACAGGGCCATGAACACTGAAGCTTTCTTT
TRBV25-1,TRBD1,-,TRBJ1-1,CASSESARGGAEAFF,TGTGCCAGCAGTGAATCCGCCAGGGGGGGGGCTGAAGCTTTCTTT
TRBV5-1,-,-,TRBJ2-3,CASSLFFSTGEADTQYF,TGCGCCAGCAGCTTGTTCTTCTCGACGGGAGAGGCAGATACGCAGTATTTT
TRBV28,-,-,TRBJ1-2,CASIATLGPYGYTF,TGTGCCAGCATTGCTACTCTCGGCCCCTATGGCTACACCTTC
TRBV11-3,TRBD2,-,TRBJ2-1,CASSARGVSGNNEQFF,TGTGCCAGCAGCGCCCGGGGGGTGAGCGGGAACAATGAGCAGTTCTTC
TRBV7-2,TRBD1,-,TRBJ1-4,CASSTTGAVLEKLFF,TGTGCCAGCAGCACCACAGGGGCGGTATTGGAAAAACTGTTTTTT
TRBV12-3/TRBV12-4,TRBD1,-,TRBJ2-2,CASTTGASNTGELFF,TGTGCCAGCACGACAGGGGCCTCGAACACCGGGGAGCTGTTTTTT
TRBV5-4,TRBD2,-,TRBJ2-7,CASSLWLAGGSYEQYF,TGTGCCAGCAGCTTGTGGCTAGCGGGAGGGTCCTACGAGCAGTACTTC
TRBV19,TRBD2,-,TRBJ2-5,CASSIAGGLYF,TGTGCCAGTAGTATAGCGGGAGGCCTGTACTTC
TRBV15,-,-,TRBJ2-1,CATSSYNEQFF,TGTGCCACCTCCTCCTACAATGAGCAGTTCTTC
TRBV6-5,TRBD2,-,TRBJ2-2,CASSSMGLASGPGELFF,TGTGCCAGCAGTTCAATGGGACTAGCTTCAGGTCCCGGGGAGCTGTTTTTT
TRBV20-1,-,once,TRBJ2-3,CSASPGVRADTQYF,TGCAGTGCTAGTCCGGGAGTACGCGCAGATACGCAGTATTTT
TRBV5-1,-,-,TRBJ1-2,CASSLDGLGIRGYTF,TGCGCCAGCAGCTTGGACGGGCTGGGGATTCGCGGCTACACCTTC
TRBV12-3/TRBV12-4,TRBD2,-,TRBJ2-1,CASSLTELAGVQFF,TGTGCCAGCAGTTTAACCGAACTAGCGGGAGTTCAGTTCTTC
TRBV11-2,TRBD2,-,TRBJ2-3,CASSIRFGTSGRDTQYF,TGTGCCAGCAGCATCCGCTTCGGGACTAGCGGGAGGGATACGCAGTATTTT
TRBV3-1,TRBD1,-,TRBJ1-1,CASSLRDRVTEAFF,TGTGCCAGCAGCCTCCGGGACAGGGTTACTGAAGCTTTCTTT
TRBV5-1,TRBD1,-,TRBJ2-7,CASTTGGSYEQYF,TGCGCCAGTACGACAGGGGGCTCCTACGAGCAGTACTTC
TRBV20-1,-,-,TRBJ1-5,CSARVPRAQPQHF,TGCAGTGCTAGAGTTCCCAGGGCTCAGCCCCAGCATTTT
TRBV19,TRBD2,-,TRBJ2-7,CATVAGVTYEQYF,TGTGCCACCGTAGCGGGAGTCACCTACGAGCAGTACTTC
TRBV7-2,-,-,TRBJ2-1,CASSLVQGSSQQFF,TGTGCCAGCAGCTTAGTTCAAGGTTCGAGTCAGCAGTTCTTC
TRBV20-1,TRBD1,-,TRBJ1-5,CSARRDSNSNQPQHF,TGCAGTGCTAGACGGGACAGCAATAGCAATCAGCCCCAGCATTTT
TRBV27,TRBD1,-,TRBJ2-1,CASSLRVFGRGNYNEQFF,TGTGCCAGCAGTTTACGAGTATTCGGCAGGGGGAACTACAATGAGCAGTTCTTC
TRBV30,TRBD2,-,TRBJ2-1,CAWRFRREGQFF,TGTGCCTGGAGGTTCCGGCGGGAGGGCCAGTTCTTC
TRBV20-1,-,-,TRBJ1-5,CSAREGYQPQHF,TGCAGTGCTAGAGAAGGGTATCAGCCCCAGCATTTT
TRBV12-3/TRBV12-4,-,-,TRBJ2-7,CASSFRPKDYEQYF,TGTGCCAGCAGTTTTCGACCGAAGGACTACGAGCAGTACTTC
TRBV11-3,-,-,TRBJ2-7,CASSLEGGLSSYEQYF,TGTGCCAGCAGCTTAGAGGGGGGCCTAAGCTCCTACGAGCAGTACTTC
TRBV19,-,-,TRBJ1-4,CASRYSTVEKLFF,TGTGCCAGTAGGTACTCGACAGTTGAAAAACTGTTTTTT
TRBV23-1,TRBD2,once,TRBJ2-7,CASSHSSGRVQTIYEQYF,TGCGCCAGCAGTCATTCTAGCGGGAGGGTGCAGACGATATACGAGCAGTACTTC
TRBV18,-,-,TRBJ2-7,CASSPPAIRDEQYF,TGTGCCAGCTCACCACCGGCCATCCGGGACGAGCAGTACTTC
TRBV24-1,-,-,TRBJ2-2,CATSDLGLADTGELFF,TGTGCCACCAGTGATTTAGGGCTAGCCGACACCGGGGAGCTGTTTTTT
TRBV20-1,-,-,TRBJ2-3,CSASLLGDTQYF,TGCAGTGCTAGCCTACTAGGGGATACGCAGTATTTT
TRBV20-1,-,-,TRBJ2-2,CSARRGSYTGELFF,TGCAGTGCTAGGAGAGGTTCCTACACCGGGGAGCTGTTTTTT
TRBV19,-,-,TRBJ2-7,CASSIHSSASSYEQYF,TGTGCCAGTAGTATCCACTCTAGCGCGAGCTCCTACGAGCAGTACTTC
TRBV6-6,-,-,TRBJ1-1,CASSYHLGTLNTEAFF,TGTGCCAGCAGTTACCATCTGGGGACACTGAACACTGAAGCTTTCTTT
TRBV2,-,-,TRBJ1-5,CASKIRQGEGPQHF,TGTGCCAGCAAGATTCGGCAGGGAGAAGGGCCCCAGCATTTT
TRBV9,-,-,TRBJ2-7,CASSVGPAGEQYF,TGTGCCAGCAGCGTAGGACCCGCGGGCGAGCAGTACTTC
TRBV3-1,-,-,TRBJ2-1,CASSLVLNEQFF,TGTGCCAGCAGCCTCGTCCTCAATGAGCAGTTCTTC
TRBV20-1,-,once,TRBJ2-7,CSASRLRVGEQYF,TGCAGTGCTAGCAGACTACGGGTCGGTGAGCAGTACTTC
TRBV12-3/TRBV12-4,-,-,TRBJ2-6,CASSLGGGLSGANVLTF,TGTGCCAGCAGTTTAGGGGGGGGGCTCTCTGGGGCCAACGTCCTGACTTTC
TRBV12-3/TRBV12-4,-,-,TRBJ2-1,CASSFSQRQAQFF,TGTGCCAGCAGTTTCTCGCAACGTCAAGCGCAGTTCTTC
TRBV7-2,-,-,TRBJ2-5,CASSSLGQREETQYF,TGTGCCAGCAGCTCCCTGGGACAGCGGGAAGAGACCCAGTACTTC
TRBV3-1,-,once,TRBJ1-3,CASSRSGGNTIYF,TGTGCCAGCAGTCGATCGGGTGGAAACACCATATATTTT
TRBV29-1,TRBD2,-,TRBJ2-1,CSVVLAGRYEQFF,TGCAGCGTTGTGCTAGCGGGAAGGTATGAGCAGTTCTTC